A selection of T cell receptor beta chains follows, all from one sample in a study of blood T cell repertoires in COVID-19. Data came from immunoSEQ multiplex PCR; TCRdb stores just in-frame clones and leaves some out. Seen here are about 240,000 clones, around 90% observed once, and the top ten hold 2.5% to 3%. The material sequenced was PBMCs or T cells enriched from blood (not recorded which). The source of these receptors is a woman aged 25 to 45 with acute COVID-19. The CDR3 runs from the conserved cysteine through the conserved F or W. A D gene is named only where the DNA matches it firmly. Size is omitted from some rows. Given values are once, few, many or a class for expanded clones.

. | . | TRBJ1-2 | TRBV6-2/TRBV6-3 | TGTGCCAGCAGCGTGAACAGGGTTAACTATGGCTACACCTTC | CASSVNRVNYGYTF
. | . | TRBJ1-1 | TRBV6-2/TRBV6-3 | TGTGCCAGCAGTTCACCCCCGGGGGGGGACACTGAAGCTTTCTTT | CASSSPPGGDTEAFF
. | . | TRBJ2-5 | TRBV10-1 | TGCGCCAGCAGTGAAGGGGGAACAGGAGAGACCCAGTACTTC | CASSEGGTGETQYF
. | . | TRBJ1-5 | TRBV6-5 | TGTGCCAGCATGAGAACGGGGAGAGCCCAGCATTTT | CASMRTGRAQHF
. | . | TRBJ1-2 | TRBV11-2 | TGTGCCAGCAGCTCGTGGCGGGGAAGGGGAACTAACTATGGCTACACCTTC | CASSSWRGRGTNYGYTF
. | . | TRBJ1-1 | TRBV29-1 | TGCAGCGTCCTCCCGGTGGACATGAACACTGAAGCTTTCTTT | CSVLPVDMNTEAFF
. | TRBD1 | TRBJ1-5 | TRBV30 | TGTGCCTGGAGGCTGAGGGACAGGGCCGATCAGCCCCAGCATTTT | CAWRLRDRADQPQHF
. | TRBD2 | TRBJ2-5 | TRBV11-1 | TGTGCCAGCAGCCACGGGGGGGCGGAGACCCAGTACTTC | CASSHGGAETQYF
. | . | TRBJ1-1 | TRBV7-9 | TGTGCCAGCAGCCCTATTATCCTGAACACTGAAGCTTTCTTT | CASSPIILNTEAFF
. | . | TRBJ2-3 | TRBV6-1 | TGTGCCAGCAGTGAAGTAACAGGGATCGGGACAGATACGCAGTATTTT | CASSEVTGIGTDTQYF
once | TRBD1 | TRBJ2-1 | TRBV6-6 | TGTGCCAGCAGTTACCGCCTCGACAGGGGATACAATGAGCAGTTCTTC | CASSYRLDRGYNEQFF
. | TRBD1 | TRBJ1-5 | TRBV30 | TGTGCCTTCTCGACAGGGCGGGTTCAGCCCCAGCATTTT | CAFSTGRVQPQHF
once | TRBD1 | TRBJ2-7 | TRBV6-5 | TGTGCCAGCAGCCGGGACAGGGTGGTGCACGAGCAGTACTTC | CASSRDRVVHEQYF
few | . | TRBJ1-6 | TRBV18 | TGTGCCAGCTCACCGCTTAGTAGGTCTAGCTCCTATAATTCACCCCTCCACTTT | CASSPLSRSSSYNSPLHF
. | . | TRBJ2-7 | TRBV5-1 | TGCGCCAGCAGCTCCCAGGCATCAACCTACGAGCAGTACTTC | CASSSQASTYEQYF
few | . | TRBJ1-6 | TRBV5-4 | TGTGCCAGCAGCTTACGACAAGGGAGCTCCTATAATTCACCCCTCCACTTT | CASSLRQGSSYNSPLHF
. | TRBD2 | TRBJ2-5 | TRBV19 | TGTGCCAGTAGTATACTAAAACGGGGGGGTCTGGAGACCCAGTACTTC | CASSILKRGGLETQYF
once | TRBD1 | TRBJ2-1 | TRBV6-6 | TGTGCCAGCAGTCCCCGGACAGGGGAAGGCCGGGACAATGAGCAGTTCTTC | CASSPRTGEGRDNEQFF
. | . | TRBJ1-1 | TRBV18 | TGTGCCAGCTCACCACCGGGCAGGAACACTGAAGCTTTCTTT | CASSPPGRNTEAFF
. | TRBD1 | TRBJ1-2 | TRBV3-1/TRBV3-2 | TGTGCCAGCAGCTCCCGGACAGGGGGAGTTGGCTACACCTTC | CASSSRTGGVGYTF
. | . | TRBJ1-6 | TRBV5-1 | TGCGCCAGCAGCCCCGCCGCCCCCGGACAGCATAATTCACCCCTCCACTTT | CASSPAAPGQHNSPLHF
. | . | TRBJ2-1 | TRBV19 | TGTGCCAGTAGCCGGACAGCCCGATCCTACAATGAGCAGTTCTTC | CASSRTARSYNEQFF
. | . | TRBJ1-3 | TRBV11-2 | TGTGCCAGCACTGGGCGCGCCGCTGGCTCTGGAAACACCATATATTTT | CASTGRAAGSGNTIYF
once | . | TRBJ2-3 | TRBV29-1 | TGCAGCGTTGAAGACGTACAGGGAACAGATACGCAGTATTTT | CSVEDVQGTDTQYF
. | TRBD1 | TRBJ1-1 | TRBV25-1 | TGTGCCAGTAGTGAATTCACAGGGGCCACTGAAGCTTTCTTT | CASSEFTGATEAFF
once | TRBD1 | TRBJ1-2 | TRBV12-5 | TGTGCTAGTGGTTTGTCAGGGGGCCGAGGCTACACCTTC | CASGLSGGRGYTF
. | . | TRBJ1-1 | TRBV25-1 | TGTGCCAGCAGTGAATCTGCAGGCCCTGAAGCTTTCTTT | CASSESAGPEAFF
. | . | TRBJ1-5 | TRBV19 | TGTGCCAGTAGTATATTGGTACAGGTAAATAGCAATCAGCCCCAGCATTTT | CASSILVQVNSNQPQHF
. | TRBD1 | TRBJ1-4 | TRBV27 | TGTGCCAGCCGGGAGACAGGGGTTGAAAAACTGTTTTTT | CASRETGVEKLFF
. | . | TRBJ2-7 | TRBV4-1 | TGCGCCAGCAGCCAAGATCATCGGGGGAGGTACGAGCAGTACTTC | CASSQDHRGRYEQYF
. | . | TRBJ2-1 | TRBV3-1/TRBV3-2 | TGTGCCAGCAGCCAAGACCTAGCGAATGAGCAGTTCTTC | CASSQDLANEQFF
. | . | TRBJ1-5 | TRBV29-1 | TGCAGCGCTCTCGGGACTAATGGTCAGCCCCAGCATTTT | CSALGTNGQPQHF